This T cell receptor beta chain was identified during a study of T cells after somatic rescue of genetic block. CDR3 length: 14 amino acids. Germline values: CDR1 SNHLY, CDR2 FYNNEI. Trimming shortened V by 8 bases and J by 5 bases, and 18 bases separated the two germline ends. TCRdb's table, derived via immunoSEQ multiplex PCR, lists solely in-frame clones and lacks some. The sample consists of 95,000 to 120,000 clones, 85% to 95% of them appearing once. Sequences were obtained from peripheral blood mononuclear cells (PBMCs). The genes are TRBV2 and TRBJ1-2, with D unresolved. The TCR was taken from a woman aged 18-29 years. The CDR3 sequence is CASVNLGSGYGYTF. For the CDR3, the DNA is TGTGCCAGCGTGAATTTGGGGTCGGGGTATGGCTACACCTTC.